One and the same sample provided the 13 T cell receptor beta chains below, sequenced in a study of shared clonotypes between healthy human individuals. Measured with immunoSEQ multiplex PCR; TCRdb has only the in-frame clones, and not every one. The table has 2 million to 2.5 million clones, about nine tenths seen once. The sequencing input was naive CD4+ T cells from PBMCs. Sample subset: CD45RA+ positively selected. The receptor set was obtained from a man aged 18-30 years in good health. Some clones in this sample may be carry-over from other donors' samples.

This rearrangement joins TRBV18 to TRBJ1-4; the match to TRBD1 covers 10 bases. Germline CDR1 is KGHSH and CDR2 is LQKENI. The CDR3 has 17 residues. Unmatched junction bases numbered 10, after V lost 2 bases and J lost 7 bases. The CDR3 sequence: CASSPVRQGALGEKLFF. CDR3 sequence (DNA): TGTGCCAGCTCACCAGTGAGACAGGGGGCTCTCGGTGAAAAACTGTTTTTT. Based on the CDR3 plus reference TRBV18 and TRBJ1-4, the full variable domain is NAGVMQNPRHLVRRRGQEARLRCSPMKGHSHVYWYRQLPEEGLKFMVYLQKENIIDESGMPKERFSAEFPKEGPSILRIQQVVRGDSAAYFCASSPVRQGALGEKLFFGSGTQLSVL.

V and J are TRBV6-6 and TRBJ1-5, with D possibly matching TRBD1 (6 bases). There are 14 residues in the CDR3. The germline V gene encodes CDR1 MNHNY and CDR2 SVGAGI (reference sequence). The ends were cut back, 5 bases at V and 6 bases at J, with 14 bases in the middle. CDR3 loop: CASSAPGAGQPQHF. The CDR3 nucleotides read TGTGCCAGCAGTGCGCCGGGGGCAGGTCAGCCCCAGCATTTT.

This chain connects TRBV7-9 to TRBJ2-2, with 15 bases aligning to TRBD2. The CDR3 has 17 residues. Germline-derived CDR1 and CDR2 are SEHNR and FQNEAQ (reference sequence). V gave up 4 bases and J gave up 3 bases; unmatched junction bases: 3. The CDR3 region has the DNA TGTGCCAGCAGCTCCGGACTAGCGGGAGGGTACACCGGGGAGCTGTTTTTT. Translating gives CASSSGLAGGYTGELFF. The whole variable domain, remainder taken from reference TRBV7-9 and TRBJ2-2, is DTGVSQNPRHKITKRGQNVTFRCDPISEHNRLYWYRQTLGQGPEFLTYFQNEAQLEKSRLLSDRFSAERPKGSFSTLEIQRTEQGDSAMYLCASSSGLAGGYTGELFFGEGSRLTVL.

The chain links TRBV7-9 to TRBJ2-1; 9 nucleotides agree with TRBD2. CDR3 length: 15 amino acids. Trimming cost V 3 bases and J 5 bases; bases outside gene matches: 5. The germline V gene has CDR1 SEHNR and CDR2 FQNEAQ (reference sequence). CDR3 bases: TGTGCCAGCAGCTTTGGACTAGCGAACAACAATGAGCAGTTCTTC. This encodes CASSFGLANNNEQFF.

This sequence joins TRBV6-1 and TRBJ2-6; D ambiguous. CDR3 size: 17 residues. Per germline, CDR1 MNHNS and CDR2 SASEGT. V dropped 3 bases and J dropped 0 bases, with 12 bases sitting between them. CDR3 in amino acids: CASSESGFGSGANVLTF. DNA of the CDR3: TGTGCCAGCAGTGAGTCAGGCTTTGGCTCTGGGGCCAACGTCCTGACTTTC.

V and J are TRBV7-9 and TRBJ1-5; possibly TRBD1 for D (5 bases). Trimming shortened V by 6 bases and J by 1 base, and 13 bases separated the two germline ends. The CDR3 covers 15 residues. Germline loops: CDR1 SEHNR, CDR2 FQNEAQ (reference sequence). This CDR3 reads CASSTGTASNQPQHF. The CDR3 DNA follows: TGTGCCAGCAGTACCGGGACGGCGAGCAATCAGCCCCAGCATTTT.

V usage is TRBV5-1 and J usage is TRBJ2-3; 11 nucleotides agree with TRBD2. Germline assignment: CDR1 SGHRS and CDR2 YFSETQ. Unmatched junction bases numbered 3, after V lost 2 bases and J lost 1 base. CDR3 length equals 16 residues. This CDR3 is CASSLRGLAGTDTQYF. CDR3 in DNA: TGCGCCAGCAGCTTAAGGGGACTAGCGGGCACAGATACGCAGTATTTT.

The gene calls are TRBV27 and TRBJ2-7, with D perhaps given as TRBD1 or TRBD2 (5 bases each). The CDR3 is 13 amino acids. The V gene lost 3 bases and the J gene lost 6 bases, with 12 bases spanning the gap. Per the germline V gene, CDR1 is MNHEY and CDR2 is SMNVEV (reference sequence). CDR3 DNA: TGTGCCAGCAGTTTCGACCGGGGCTCCGAGCAGTACTTC. Translation: CASSFDRGSEQYF.

The genes are TRBV19 and TRBJ2-5; D is ambiguous. Germline CDR1 reads LNHDA; CDR2 reads SQIVND (reference sequence). Deletions cut 7 bases from V and 6 bases from J, with 15 bases between. CDR3 length: 13 amino acids. The CDR3 loop is CASTLSLGQTQYF. The CDR3 DNA reads TGTGCCAGTACGCTGTCCCTTGGGCAGACCCAGTACTTC.

This clone was seen only once. J is TRBJ2-7 and V is TRBV2; TRBD1 matches 7 bases. V lost 8 bases to trimming and J lost 4 bases; unmatched junction nucleotides: 8. Germline lookup yields CDR1 SNHLY and CDR2 FYNNEI. The CDR3 consists of 13 residues. CDR3 sequence (DNA): TGTGCCAGCGACACAGGGGCGGCTTACGAGCAGTACTTC. Residues: CASDTGAAYEQYF.

The rearrangement joins TRBV6-1 to TRBJ1-3; D gene unclear. Trimming took off 8 bases at V and 4 bases at J, with 12 bases between the two ends. The germline V gene has CDR1 MNHNS and CDR2 SASEGT. The CDR3 has 13 residues. This CDR3 is CASLNPIGNTIYF. CDR3 sequence (DNA): TGTGCCAGCCTTAACCCGATCGGAAACACCATATATTTT.

The genes are TRBV9 and TRBJ2-1, with 14 bases that match TRBD2. CDR1 and CDR2 from the germline V gene are SGDLS and YYNGEE. V shed 3 bases and J 4 bases; nucleotides not matched to a gene: 3. The CDR3 spans 16 residues. In DNA form, the CDR3 reads TGTGCCAGCAGCGGACTAGCGGGAGGGGCTTACAATGAGCAGTTCTTC. It codes for CASSGLAGGAYNEQFF.

The chain carries TRBV10-3 and TRBJ1-1, with a weak D call TRBD1 (5 bases). Trimming removed 9 bases from V and 0 bases from J, with 14 bases in between. Germline V gene sequence: CDR1 ENHRY, CDR2 SYGVKD. CDR3 length equals 14 residues. CDR3 amino acids: CAIQGGGMNTEAFF. DNA of the CDR3: TGTGCCATTCAGGGTGGGGGGATGAACACTGAAGCTTTCTTT.